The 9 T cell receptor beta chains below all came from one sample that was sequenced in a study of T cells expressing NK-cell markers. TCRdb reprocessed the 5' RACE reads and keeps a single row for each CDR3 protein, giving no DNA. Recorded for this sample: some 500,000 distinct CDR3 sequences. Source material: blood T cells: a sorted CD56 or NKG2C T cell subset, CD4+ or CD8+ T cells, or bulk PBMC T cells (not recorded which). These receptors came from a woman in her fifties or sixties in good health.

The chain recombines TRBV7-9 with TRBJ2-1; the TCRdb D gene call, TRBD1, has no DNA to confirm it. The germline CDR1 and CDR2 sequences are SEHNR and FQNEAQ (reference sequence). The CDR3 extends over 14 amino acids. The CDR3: CASRGGAKYNEQFF.

The CDR3 region is CASSLPGLSYEQYF. The gene calls are TRBV5-6 and TRBJ2-7; absent DNA, TCRdb's TRBD2 call cannot be checked. This CDR3 has 14 amino acids. Germline-derived CDR1 and CDR2 are SGHDT and YYEEEE.

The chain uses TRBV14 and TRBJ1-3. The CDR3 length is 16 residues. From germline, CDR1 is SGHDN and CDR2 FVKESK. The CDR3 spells CASSQDLDSSGNTIYF.

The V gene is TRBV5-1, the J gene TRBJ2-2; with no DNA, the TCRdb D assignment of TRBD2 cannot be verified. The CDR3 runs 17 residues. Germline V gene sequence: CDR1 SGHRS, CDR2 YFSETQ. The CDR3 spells CASSSLAGGANTGELFF.

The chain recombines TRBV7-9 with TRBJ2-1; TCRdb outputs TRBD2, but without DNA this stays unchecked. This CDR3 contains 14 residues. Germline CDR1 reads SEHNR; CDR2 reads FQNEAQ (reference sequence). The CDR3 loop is CASSRTSGHNEQFF. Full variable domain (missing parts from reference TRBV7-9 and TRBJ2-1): DTGVSQNPRHKITKRGQNVTFRCDPISEHNRLYWYRQTLGQGPEFLTYFQNEAQLEKSRLLSDRFSAERPKGSFSTLEIQRTEQGDSAMYLCASSRTSGHNEQFFGPGTRLTVL.

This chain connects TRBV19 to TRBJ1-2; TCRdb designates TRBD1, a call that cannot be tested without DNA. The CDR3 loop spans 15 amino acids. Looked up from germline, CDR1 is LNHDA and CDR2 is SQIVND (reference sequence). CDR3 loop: CASSIDLGRGDGYTF.

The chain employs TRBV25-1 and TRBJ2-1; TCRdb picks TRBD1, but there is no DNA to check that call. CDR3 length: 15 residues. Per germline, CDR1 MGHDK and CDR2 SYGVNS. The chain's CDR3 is CASSGDRESYNEQFF.

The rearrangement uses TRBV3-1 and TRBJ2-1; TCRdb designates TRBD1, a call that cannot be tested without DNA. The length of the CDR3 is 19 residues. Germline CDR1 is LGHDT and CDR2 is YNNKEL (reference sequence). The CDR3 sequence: CASSPPRGTASIAGNEQFF.

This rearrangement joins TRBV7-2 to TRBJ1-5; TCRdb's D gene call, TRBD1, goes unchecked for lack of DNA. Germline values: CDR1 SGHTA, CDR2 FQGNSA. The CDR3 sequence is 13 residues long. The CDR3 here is CASSLAGEKPQHF.